Sequencing of this T cell receptor (beta chain) was carried out in a study of radiotherapy plus CTLA-4 blockade in lung cancer. The repertoire was sequenced with immunoSEQ multiplex PCR; TCRdb's copy has only in-frame clones and lacks some. The repertoire holds roughly 93,000 clones, with more than 75% as singletons. As to this clone: Its target is not known.

Findings and caveats of the study: An expansion of tumor-derived TCR clones occurred in blood after radiotherapy plus ipilimumab. How blood T cell clones changed early, along with interferon-beta, reportedly forecast response best.

Focal radiation was given together with CTLA-4 blockade (ipilimumab) to patients with chemo-refractory metastatic non-small-cell lung cancer. This clonotype was obtained from a human donor with non-small cell lung cancer who had a partial response to radiotherapy plus ipilimumab. This material consisted of peripheral blood, taken from a patient treated with radiotherapy plus ipilimumab.

CDR3 protein: CASSHRTSGRITGELFF. In DNA, the CDR3 is TGTGCCAGCAGCCACAGGACTAGCGGGAGAATAACCGGGGAGCTGTTTTTT. The V call is TRBV7-8, the J call TRBJ2-2, with 13 bases fitting TRBD2. CDR3 length: 17 residues. CDR1 and CDR2 from the germline V gene are SGHVS and FQNEAQ. V shed 5 bases, J shed 5 bases, and the junction held 8 bases outside the gene matches.